This T cell receptor (beta chain) was identified during a study of T cells after posttransplantation cyclophosphamide. At least ten counts were recorded for this clone. What it recognizes is unknown. Findings of the study overall: Recipient CMV seropositivity and CMV reactivation strongly tracked TRB clonality. Later post-transplant blood repertoires were often dominated by donor CD8+ memory clones. Skin or GI-infiltrating T cells shared few TRB sequences with blood.

The length of the CDR3 is 17 residues. V was clipped by 4 bases and J by 2 bases, with 20 bases between them. Per the germline V gene, CDR1 is SGHVS and CDR2 is FNYEAQ. This related bone marrow graft donor gave peripheral blood on the day of marrow donation. The method was immunoSEQ multiplex PCR; TCRdb's version includes in-frame clones alone and lacks a portion of them. The sample has more than 20,000 clones, none seen only once; the top ten hold roughly 1.5%. The sequence was collected from a man aged 50 to 59 in good health, CMV-negative, and a related stem cell transplant donor. Sequenced input: PBMCs. This sequence joins TRBV7-6 and TRBJ2-5; D might be TRBD2 (5 bases). Written as DNA, the CDR3 is TGTGCCAGCAGCTCGAGGGCTAGCCAGATCTTTCAAGAGACCCAGTACTTC. Translation: CASSSRASQIFQETQYF.